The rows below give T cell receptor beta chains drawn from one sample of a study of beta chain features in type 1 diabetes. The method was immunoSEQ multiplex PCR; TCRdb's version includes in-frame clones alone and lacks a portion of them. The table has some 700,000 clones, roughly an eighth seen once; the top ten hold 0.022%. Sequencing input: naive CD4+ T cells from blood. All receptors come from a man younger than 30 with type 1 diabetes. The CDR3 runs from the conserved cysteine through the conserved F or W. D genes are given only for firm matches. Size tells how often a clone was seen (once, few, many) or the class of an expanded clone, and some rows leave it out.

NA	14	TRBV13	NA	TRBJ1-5	TGTGCCAGCAGCCTAGGGCAGGGGAATCAGCCCCAGCATTTT	CASSLGQGNQPQHF
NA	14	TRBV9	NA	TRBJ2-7	TGTGCCAGCAGCCGTGGAGACTCTCCCTACGAGCAGTACTTC	CASSRGDSPYEQYF
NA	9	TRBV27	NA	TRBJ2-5	TGTGCCAGCAGTTCTGCCCAGTACTTC	CASSSAQYF
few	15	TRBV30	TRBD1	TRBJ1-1	TGTGCCTGGAGTGTAGCCAGGGGGATGAACACTGAAGCTTTCTTT	CAWSVARGMNTEAFF
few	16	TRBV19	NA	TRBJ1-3	TGTGCCAGTAGTGATCAGGGGCTTCTCGCTGGAAACACCATATATTTT	CASSDQGLLAGNTIYF
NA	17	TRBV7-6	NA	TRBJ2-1	TGTGCCAGCAGCTTACAAGGAACAGGTAGCTCCTACAATGAGCAGTTCTTC	CASSLQGTGSSYNEQFF
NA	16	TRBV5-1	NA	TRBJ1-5	TGCGCCAGCAGCCCCGTAGGACACCAAGAGAATCAGCCCCAGCATTTT	CASSPVGHQENQPQHF
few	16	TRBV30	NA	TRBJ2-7	TGTGCCTGGAGTCGGGTTAACGGGTTTACAGGGAGCGAGCAGTACTTC	CAWSRVNGFTGSEQYF
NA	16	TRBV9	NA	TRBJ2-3	TGTGCCAGCAGCGTAGCTGCACATGGGAGCACAGATACGCAGTATTTT	CASSVAAHGSTDTQYF
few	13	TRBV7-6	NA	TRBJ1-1	TGTGCCAGCAGCCGTGGGTTGGACACTGAAGCTTTCTTT	CASSRGLDTEAFF
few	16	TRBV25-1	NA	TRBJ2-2	TGTGCCAGCAGTGAACCGCGGGCCCAAAGCATCGGGGAGCTGTTTTTT	CASSEPRAQSIGELFF
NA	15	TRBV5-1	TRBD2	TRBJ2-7	TGCGCCAGCAGCCCCGGACTAGCGGGGAGGGACGAGCAGTACTTC	CASSPGLAGRDEQYF
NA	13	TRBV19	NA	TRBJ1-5	TGTGCCAGTAGTCTCCCGGGGGTCCAGCCCCAGCATTTT	CASSLPGVQPQHF
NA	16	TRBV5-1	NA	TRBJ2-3	TGCGCCAGCAGCTTGGCCTCCGGTGGGGCCGGAGATACGCAGTATTTT	CASSLASGGAGDTQYF
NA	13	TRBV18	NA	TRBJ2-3	TGTGCCAGCTCAGCCCCGATGACAGATACGCAGTATTTT	CASSAPMTDTQYF
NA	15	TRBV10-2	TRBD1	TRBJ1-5	TGCGCCAGCAGTGAGGCAACAGGGGTCTTTCAGCCCCAGCATTTT	CASSEATGVFQPQHF
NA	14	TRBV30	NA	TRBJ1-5	TGTGCCTGGAGTCCCCAGGGTACCCATCAGCCCCAGCATTTT	CAWSPQGTHQPQHF
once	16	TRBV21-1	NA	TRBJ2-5	TGTGCCAGCAGCAAGTGCGACAGGGGGCATGGGGAGACCCAGTACTTC	CASSKCDRGHGETQYF
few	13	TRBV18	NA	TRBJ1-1	TGTGCCAGCTCACCCGAACAACGGGAGGAAGCTTTCTTT	CASSPEQREEAFF
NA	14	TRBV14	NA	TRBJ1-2	TGTGCCAGCAGCCAAGGGCCAGGGATGGGTGGCTACACCTTC	CASSQGPGMGGYTF
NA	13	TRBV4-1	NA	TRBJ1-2	TGCGCCAGCAGCCATAGATCGGGAGGCGGCTACACCTTC	CASSHRSGGGYTF
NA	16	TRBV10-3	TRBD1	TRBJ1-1	TGTGCCATCACCACCGGGACAGGGGTTAGGAACACTGAAGCTTTCTTT	CAITTGTGVRNTEAFF
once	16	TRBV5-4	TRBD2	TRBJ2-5	TGTGCCAGCAGCTCAAGGACTAGCGGGGCCCAAGAGACCCAGTACTTC	CASSSRTSGAQETQYF
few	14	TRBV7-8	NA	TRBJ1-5	TGTGCCAGCGGACCAGCCAGTGGCAATCAGCCCCAGCATTTT	CASGPASGNQPQHF
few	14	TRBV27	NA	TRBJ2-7	TGTGCCAGCAGCATCGACAGAGCATCCTACGAGCAGTACTTC	CASSIDRASYEQYF
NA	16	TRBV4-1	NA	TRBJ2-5	TGCGCCAGCAGCCAAGATCGCCTATATGGCCCCGTGGCCCAGTACTTC	CASSQDRLYGPVAQYF
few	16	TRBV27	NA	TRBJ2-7	TGTGCCAGCAGTTACCTCATCGCGGGACGACGTCAGGAGCAGTACTTC	CASSYLIAGRRQEQYF
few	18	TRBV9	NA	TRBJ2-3	TGTGCCAGCAGCGAACCCTTGTGGGGGAGCACCCCCACAGATACGCAGTATTTT	CASSEPLWGSTPTDTQYF
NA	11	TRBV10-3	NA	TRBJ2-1	TGTGCCATCAGTGAGTCGAGTGAGCAGTTCTTC	CAISESSEQFF
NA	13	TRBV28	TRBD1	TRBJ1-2	TGTGCCACCCCGGGACAGGGTAACTATGGCTACACCTTC	CATPGQGNYGYTF
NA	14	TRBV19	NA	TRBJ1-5	TGTGCCAGTAGTATATCAGTGGAGGATCAGCCCCAGCATTTT	CASSISVEDQPQHF
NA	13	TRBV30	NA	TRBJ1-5	TGTGCCTGGAGCCGGGACAGCAATCAGCCCCAGCATTTT	CAWSRDSNQPQHF
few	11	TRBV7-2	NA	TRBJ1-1	TGTGCCAGCAGCTCTGTTGTCGAAGCTTTCTTT	CASSSVVEAFF
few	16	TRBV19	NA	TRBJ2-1	TGTGCCAGTAGTCTCTGGACGCAGAGCTCCTACAATGAGCAGTTCTTC	CASSLWTQSSYNEQFF
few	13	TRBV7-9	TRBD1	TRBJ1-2	TGTGCGTGCGGGACAGGGGGTAATGATGGCTACACCTTC	CACGTGGNDGYTF
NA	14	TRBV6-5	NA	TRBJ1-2	TGTGCCAGCAGTTACTCGGACAGAGGGACGGCTTACACCTTC	CASSYSDRGTAYTF
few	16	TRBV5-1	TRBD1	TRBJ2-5	TGCGCCAGCAGCTCCTTAGGGACAGGGGGCCGGGAGACCCAGTACTTC	CASSSLGTGGRETQYF
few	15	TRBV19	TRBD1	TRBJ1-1	TGTGCCAGTAGTTCCCGCGGACAGGGGAACACTGAAGCTTTCTTT	CASSSRGQGNTEAFF
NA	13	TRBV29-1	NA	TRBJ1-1	TGCAGCGTTGATGGCCGAATGAACACTGAAGCTTTCTTT	CSVDGRMNTEAFF
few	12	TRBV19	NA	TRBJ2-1	TGTGCCAGTAGTATGATGGGTTATGAGCAGTTCTTC	CASSMMGYEQFF
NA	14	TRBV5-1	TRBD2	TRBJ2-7	TGCGCCAGCAGCCCGGGCGGGGGTTACTACGAGCAGTACTTC	CASSPGGGYYEQYF
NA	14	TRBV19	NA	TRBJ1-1	TGTGCCAGTAGTATAGGACCCGGTAATGGTGAAGCTTTCTTT	CASSIGPGNGEAFF
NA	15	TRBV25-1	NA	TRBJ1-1	TGTGCCAGCAGTGAATTCGGGGGATCGGGCACTGAAGCTTTCTTT	CASSEFGGSGTEAFF
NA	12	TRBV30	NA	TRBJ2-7	TGTGCCTGGATGGTCCCGGCTGGGGAGCAGTACTTC	CAWMVPAGEQYF
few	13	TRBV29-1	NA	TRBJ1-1	TGCAGCGTTGCGGGACGGATGAACACTGAAGCTTTCTTT	CSVAGRMNTEAFF
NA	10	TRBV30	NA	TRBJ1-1	TGTGCCGGAAACGAAGAAGAAGCTTTCTTT	CAGNEEEAFF
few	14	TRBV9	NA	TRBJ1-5	TGTGCCAGCAGCGTAGAAGGCGCGGCGGAGCCCCAGCATTTT	CASSVEGAAEPQHF
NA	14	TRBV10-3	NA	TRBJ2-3	TGTGCCATCAGTGAGGGACTGAGCACAGATACGCAGTATTTT	CAISEGLSTDTQYF